The 8 T cell receptor beta chains presented below share a single source sample, sequenced in a study of T cell responses to AZD1222 COVID-19 vaccine. The method was immunoSEQ multiplex PCR; TCRdb's version includes in-frame clones alone and lacks a portion of them. The data hold 40,000 to 55,000 clones, with roughly 90% observed a single time. Sample: peripheral blood, taken 28 days after the second AZD1222 dose. The receptors were sampled from an adult who received the AZD1222 COVID-19 vaccine.

This clone was recorded only once. The J gene is TRBJ1-1, the V gene TRBV6-1, with D unclear. From germline, CDR1 is MNHNS and CDR2 SASEGT. Trimming left V 5 bases short and J 10 bases short, with 11 bases between. CDR3 length: 11 amino acids. As DNA, the CDR3 is TGTGCCAGCAGTCCGTCGGCTGCAGCTTTCTTT. It specifies CASSPSAAAFF.

The chain has TRBV5-1 and TRBJ2-2, with D tentatively TRBD1 (5 bases). V lost 0 bases and J 3 bases, leaving 9 bases between the germline ends. CDR1 is SGHRS and CDR2 is YFSETQ in the germline V gene. The CDR3 spans 15 residues. CDR3 loop: CASSLGQFDTGELFF. The CDR3 DNA reads as TGCGCCAGCAGCTTGGGACAGTTTGACACCGGGGAGCTGTTTTTT.

J is TRBJ1-2 and V is TRBV19; 8 nucleotides agree with TRBD1. Trimming at V came to 10 bases and at J to 3 bases, leaving 7 bases not matched to a gene. Germline CDR1 and CDR2: LNHDA and SQIVND (reference sequence). The CDR3 is made up of 13 amino acids. CDR3 residues: CATTDRVDYGYTF. The CDR3 DNA reads as TGTGCCACCACGGACAGGGTGGACTATGGCTACACCTTC.

In this sample, this clone turned up once. The chain couples TRBV9 to TRBJ2-5; 7 positions agree with TRBD2. CDR1 and CDR2 from the germline V gene are SGDLS and YYNGEE. The J segment lost 7 bases and the V segment lost 0 bases, leaving 15 bases of the junction unmatched. The CDR3 contains 17 residues. In DNA, the CDR3 is TGTGCCAGCAGCGTAGCGGGGGACTATACCCCAGGAATGACCCAGTACTTC. Amino acids: CASSVAGDYTPGMTQYF.

The chain carries TRBV30 and TRBJ1-5, with D unresolved. Trimming stripped 2 bases from V and 2 bases from J, with 10 bases between. Germline CDR1 is GTSNPN and CDR2 is SVGIG (reference sequence). The CDR3 is made up of 14 amino acids. The CDR3 sequence: CAWSKGFGNQPQHF. CDR3 bases: TGTGCCTGGAGTAAAGGGTTTGGCAATCAGCCCCAGCATTTT.

V is TRBV30 and J is TRBJ2-5; 11 nucleotides line up with TRBD2. Germline CDR1 and CDR2: GTSNPN and SVGIG (reference sequence). The CDR3 length is 15 residues. V gave up 4 bases and J gave up 2 bases; unmatched junction bases: 6. In nucleotides, the CDR3 is TGTGCCTGGACCGGACTAGCGGGTTTTCAAGAGACCCAGTACTTC. This translates into CAWTGLAGFQETQYF.

J is TRBJ2-5 and V is TRBV12-3 or TRBV12-4, with D tentatively TRBD2 (5 bases). V lost 3 bases and J lost 5, with 10 bases in between. The CDR3 has 13 amino acids. CDR3 bases: TGTGCCAGCAGTTTGGTACTAGGCGAGACCCAGTACTTC. Protein sequence: CASSLVLGETQYF.

This chain connects TRBV5-1 to TRBJ2-1, with 9 positions matching TRBD1. CDR1 and CDR2 (germline): SGHRS, YFSETQ. The trim removed 4 bases at V and 7 bases at J, leaving 9 bases unmatched. The length of the CDR3 is 15 residues. The CDR3 reads CASSPGDRAGNEQFF. The CDR3 nucleotides read TGCGCCAGCAGCCCAGGGGACAGGGCGGGGAATGAGCAGTTCTTC.